Each of the 27 T cell receptor beta chains below was sequenced from the same sample in a study of HIV-infected patients and healthy controls. cDNA was made from roughly 470 ng RNA using alpha and beta constant primers. Alpha and beta chain libraries were made separately by chain-specific third strand synthesis with multiplexing indices. TCRdb independently ran MiXCR on the 5' RACE reads; one entry per CDR3 protein. Of approximately 13,000 distinct CDR3 sequences listed, roughly 12% are singletons. Follow-up blood was drawn about 14 weeks, roughly three months, after antiretroviral therapy began. All unsorted peripheral T cells were captured because whole blood was used without fractionation. The input for sequencing was blood, taken during antiretroviral therapy. The receptors were sampled from an adult with HIV infection. The donor label of this sample is uncertain.

This rearrangement joins TRBV19 to TRBJ1-1; TRBD1 might be the D (6 bases). The germline V gene encodes CDR1 LNHDA and CDR2 SQIVND (reference sequence). The V gene lost 5 bases and the J gene lost 6 bases, with 19 bases spanning the gap. CDR3 length: 15 amino acids. The CDR3 sequence is CASSSRTATTPEAFF. The CDR3 DNA sequence: TGTGCCAGTAGTTCAAGGACAGCGACCACTCCTGAAGCTTTCTTT.

The chain joins TRBV5-5 to TRBJ2-7, with 7 bases aligning to TRBD2. Germline-derived CDR1 and CDR2 are SGHKS and YYEKEE (reference sequence). Unmatched junction bases numbered 13, after V lost 5 bases and J lost 5 bases. CDR3 length: 15 residues. CDR3 DNA: TGTGCCAGCAGTACTCTAGGGAGCGGGATCGACGAGCAGTACTTC. Its translation: CASSTLGSGIDEQYF.

This clonotype occurred many times. The chain carries TRBV12-3 or TRBV12-4 and TRBJ2-5; D unclear. The length of the CDR3 is 13 residues. Trimming left V 3 bases short and J 1 base short, with 6 bases between. The CDR3 coding sequence is TGTGCCAGCAGTTTTGCAGCCCAAGAGACCCAGTACTTC. This codes for CASSFAAQETQYF.

The V gene is TRBV20-1, the J gene TRBJ1-5; no reliable D call. Germline CDR1 reads DFQATT; CDR2 reads SNEGSKA (reference sequence). This CDR3 has 14 residues. Trimming took off 6 bases at V and 0 bases at J, with 12 bases between the two ends. CDR3: CSAFAQNSNQPQHF. The CDR3 region has the DNA TGCAGTGCCTTTGCACAGAATAGCAATCAGCCCCAGCATTTT.

Ten or more counts support this clonotype. The CDR3 coding sequence is TGTGCCAGCAGTGAGACCTGGACAGGGGCCTATGGCTACACCTTC. Translating gives CASSETWTGAYGYTF. The V gene is TRBV2, the J gene TRBJ1-2; 9 nucleotides match TRBD1. The junction had 6 bases not matched to a gene; V was cut back by 3 bases and J by 4 bases. CDR3 length: 15 residues. The V gene's germline CDR1 is SNHLY and CDR2 FYNNEI.

This clonotype has at least ten counts. The V call is TRBV29-1, the J call TRBJ2-7, with a weak D call TRBD1 (6 bases). Germline assignment: CDR1 SQVTM and CDR2 ANQGSEA. V gave up 6 bases and J gave up 4 bases, with 13 bases separating them. CDR3 length: 12 amino acids. DNA of the CDR3: TGCAGCGTAGAACAGGGTCCGTACGAGCAGTACTTC. Translating gives CSVEQGPYEQYF.

In this sample, this clonotype turned up a few times. The chain employs TRBV11-2 and TRBJ2-7, with 11 nucleotides matching TRBD1. Germline CDR1 and CDR2: SGHAT and FQNNGV. The CDR3 extends over 17 amino acids. Losses at the gene ends were 6 bases for V and 0 bases for J; bases not matched to a gene: 10. The CDR3 DNA sequence: TGTGCCAGCAGTAGGGACAGGGGGAACTCTTACTCCTACGAGCAGTACTTC. Amino acid sequence: CASSRDRGNSYSYEQYF.

The chain combines TRBV5-4 with TRBJ2-3; no definite D call. The germline V gene has CDR1 SGHNT and CDR2 YYREEE (reference sequence). The V end was cut by 3 bases, the J end by 4 bases, with 15 bases between. The CDR3 has 15 residues. The CDR3 loop reads CASSSRVDPPDTQYF. The DNA for the CDR3 is TGTGCCAGCAGCTCAAGGGTAGACCCACCAGATACGCAGTATTTT.

This chain uses TRBV29-1 with TRBJ1-1, with D uncertain. The CDR3 length is 13 residues. Germline V CDR1 and CDR2: SQVTM, ANQGSEA. The V end was cut by 4 bases, the J end by 2 bases, with 11 bases between. The CDR3: CSVVGSSNTEAFF. The CDR3 bases are TGCAGCGTTGTAGGGAGCTCAAACACTGAAGCTTTCTTT.

Comment on this clonotype: One junction end does not reproduce the germline sequence, and a read error may be involved. This sequence joins TRBV10-3 and TRBJ1-1; D is unclear. The CDR3 consists of 12 residues. CDR1 is ENHRY, CDR2 SYGVKD, per germline. The CDR3 spells CDISPLNTEAFF. As DNA, the CDR3 is TGTGACATCAGCCCACTGAACACTGAAGCTTTCTTT.

V is TRBV19 and J is TRBJ1-5; D call uncertain. Trimming removed 11 bases at V and 6 bases at J, with 17 bases between. This CDR3 contains 13 residues. Per the germline V gene, CDR1 is LNHDA and CDR2 is SQIVND (reference sequence). The DNA of the CDR3 is TGTGCCTCCAGTGGGGAATACGGTCAGCCCCAGCATTTT. Its protein product is CASSGEYGQPQHF.

This clonotype was seen ten or more times. CDR3 nucleotide sequence: TGCAGTGCAACCGGGGTACAAGAGACCCAGTACTTC. It codes for CSATGVQETQYF. The chain is built from TRBV20-1 and TRBJ2-5; perhaps TRBD2 as D (5 bases). This CDR3 contains 12 residues. With 6 bases removed from V and 2 bases from J, the gap between germline ends came to 10 bases. Germline CDR1 and CDR2: DFQATT and SNEGSKA (reference sequence).

This clonotype was observed many times. This sequence joins TRBV20-1 and TRBJ2-3; 13 positions match TRBD2. The length of the CDR3 is 16 residues. Germline V gene lookup returns CDR1 DFQATT and CDR2 SNEGSKA (reference sequence). Germline trimming cut 3 bases from V and 1 base from J; bases unmatched to any gene: 4. Here the CDR3 DNA reads TGCAGTGCTAGTCGGGGACTAGCGGGACGCACAGATACGCAGTATTTT. Encoded protein: CSASRGLAGRTDTQYF.

This clonotype appeared many times. The DNA of the CDR3 is TGTGCCAGCAGGTCTTCTCCCACAGATACGCAGTATTTT. Translating gives CASRSSPTDTQYF. The genes are TRBV3-1 and TRBJ2-3; no clear D gene. CDR3 length: 13 amino acids. V was pared by 6 bases and J by 2 bases, with 9 bases between. Germline CDR1 and CDR2: LGHDT and YNNKEL (reference sequence).

This chain links TRBV5-4 with TRBJ2-5, with D unresolved. The CDR3 totals 13 residues. V was shortened by 2 bases and J by 2 bases, with 7 bases between the two germline ends. Germline V gene data show CDR1 as SGHNT and CDR2 as YYREEE (reference sequence). For the CDR3, the DNA is TGTGCCAGCAGCTTTTCCCCTCAAGAGACCCAGTACTTC. It encodes CASSFSPQETQYF.

The table lists this clonotype with many counts. The V gene is TRBV7-6, the J gene TRBJ2-2; 7 positions match TRBD1. V gave up 1 base and J gave up 0 bases; unmatched junction bases: 5. The CDR3 contains 17 residues. In germline, CDR1 is SGHVS, CDR2 FNYEAQ. The CDR3 sequence: CASSLGRGYANTGELFF. CDR3 coding DNA: TGTGCCAGCAGCTTAGGCAGGGGGTACGCGAACACCGGGGAGCTGTTTTTT. The full variable domain, with the rest looked up from reference TRBV7-6 and TRBJ2-2, is GAGVSQSPRYKVTKRGQDVALRCDPISGHVSLYWYRQALGQGPEFLTYFNYEAQQDKSGLPNDRFSAERPEGSISTLTIQRTEQRDSAMYRCASSLGRGYANTGELFFGEGSRLTVL.

This clonotype came up many times. The chain uses TRBV7-2 and TRBJ2-5; no clear D gene. The CDR3 has 13 amino acids. Per the germline V gene, CDR1 is SGHTA and CDR2 is FQGNSA. Trimming left V 2 bases short and J 1 base short, with 5 bases between. Here the CDR3 reads CASSLTVQETQYF. The CDR3 region has the DNA TGTGCCAGCAGCTTAACGGTCCAAGAGACCCAGTACTTC.

This clonotype was observed a few times. The chain couples TRBV10-2 to TRBJ2-5; unclear D gene. This CDR3 spans 13 amino acids. Trimming shortened V by 1 base and J by 5 bases, and 8 bases separated the two germline ends. CDR1 and CDR2 from the germline V gene are WSHSY and SAAADI. CDR3 in amino acids: CASSEFPRETQYF. The CDR3 nucleotides are TGCGCCAGCAGTGAGTTTCCGAGGGAGACCCAGTACTTC.

A few counts support this clonotype. The chain is built from TRBV5-4 and TRBJ2-3; 11 bases align to TRBD2. This CDR3 comprises 19 residues. J gave up 2 bases and V 5 bases, and 16 bases lay outside the gene matches. In germline, CDR1 is SGHNT, CDR2 YYREEE (reference sequence). The CDR3, as DNA: TGTGCCAGCAGGAAGTCCCTGAGTAGCGGGGGGGTTAACACAGATACGCAGTATTTT. It yields the protein CASRKSLSSGGVNTDTQYF.

In its sample, this clonotype was seen many times. The chain uses TRBV11-3 and TRBJ2-7; 11 bases agree with TRBD2. Germline loops: CDR1 SGHNT, CDR2 YENEEA. The CDR3 covers 18 residues. V gave up 5 bases and J gave up 0 bases; unmatched junction bases: 12. CDR3: CASSPGTSGGISSYEQYF. The CDR3 bases are TGTGCCAGCAGCCCCGGGACTAGCGGAGGGATTAGCTCCTACGAGCAGTACTTC.

This clonotype was recorded at least ten times. The chain links TRBV11-2 to TRBJ1-4; no firm D call. The CDR3 is made up of 16 amino acids. Trimming took off 5 bases at V and 3 bases at J, with 16 bases between the two ends. The V gene's germline CDR1 is SGHAT and CDR2 FQNNGV. CDR3 DNA sequence: TGTGCCAGCAGCCACGAGGCCCCGGATCCTAATGAAAAACTGTTTTTT. Protein: CASSHEAPDPNEKLFF.

In regard to this clonotype: An end of the junction does not agree with germline; a read error may underlie this. The genes are TRBV5-6 and TRBJ2-1; possible D gene TRBD1, 6 bases. The CDR3 consists of 15 residues. Germline-derived CDR1 and CDR2 are SGHDT and YYEEEE. The CDR3 protein is CASSPGTTSYNEHFF. For the CDR3, the DNA is TGTGCCAGCAGTCCCGGGACAACCTCCTACAATGAGCATTTCTTC.

This clonotype was detected ten times or more. This chain links TRBV10-3 with TRBJ2-4; 8 bases match TRBD2. Germline V gene data show CDR1 as ENHRY and CDR2 as SYGVKD. V dropped 0 bases and J dropped 1; count of bases not matched to a gene: 5. The CDR3 is made up of 17 amino acids. CDR3 in DNA: TGTGCCATCAGTGAGTCCGGTGGCGGGAGGGCCAAAAACATTCAGTACTTC. Its translation is CAISESGGGRAKNIQYF.

This rearrangement joins TRBV7-9 to TRBJ2-2, with D perhaps matching TRBD1 (5 bases). CDR3 length: 15 amino acids. V lost 2 bases, J lost 1 base, and 8 bases lay in between. CDR1 is SEHNR and CDR2 is FQNEAQ in the germline V gene (reference sequence). The CDR3 sequence is CASSLFRVNTGELFF. CDR3 coding DNA: TGTGCCAGCAGCTTATTCAGGGTGAACACCGGGGAGCTGTTTTTT.

This clonotype qualifies as medium-sized (0.01 to 0.1%). This sequence joins TRBV10-1 and TRBJ2-7; D possibly matches TRBD1 or TRBD2 (5 bases each). CDR3 size: 14 residues. The V end lost 2 bases, the J end lost 5 bases, and 13 bases lay between the germline ends. Germline CDR1 WNHNN, CDR2 SYGVQD (reference sequence). CDR3 loop: CASSEGTPGNEQYF. Written as DNA, the CDR3 is TGCGCCAGCAGTGAGGGGACCCCGGGGAACGAGCAGTACTTC.

This clonotype was counted at least ten times. J is TRBJ1-6 and V is TRBV20-1; D is perhaps TRBD1 (5 bases). CDR1 is DFQATT, CDR2 SNEGSKA, per germline (reference sequence). The CDR3 extends over 13 amino acids. Trimming removed 3 bases at V and 5 bases at J, with 8 bases between. The CDR3 reads CSASGTNNSPLHF. CDR3 sequence (DNA): TGCAGTGCTAGTGGGACGAATAATTCACCCCTCCACTTT.

Many counts were recorded for this clonotype. J is TRBJ2-7 and V is TRBV7-6; D is perhaps TRBD2 (5 bases). This CDR3 has 14 residues. V dropped 1 base and J dropped 3 bases, with 10 bases sitting between them. CDR1 is SGHVS, CDR2 FNYEAQ, per germline. CDR3 in DNA: TGTGCCAGCAGCTTAGTTCCGGGGAACTACGAGCAGTACTTC. It codes for CASSLVPGNYEQYF.